The T cell receptor beta chain under discussion was sequenced for a study of cytomegalovirus exposure and HLA in healthy donors. Samples came from healthy bone marrow donors. 60 Vbeta and 13 Jbeta primers were used in PCR. Assay: immunoSEQ multiplex PCR; the TCRdb copy retains only in-frame clones and omits some. The table records some 140,000 clones, about two thirds of them present only once. Details on this clone: Its antigen is currently unknown.

Whole-study findings and limits: About 90% or about 30% of the time was how often most TCR beta V segments were productive, according to an earlier analysis. It was reported that TCR beta sequences correctly inferred the HLA-A and HLA-B alleles for most subjects. In vitro assays verified that a few CMV-associated chains recognized CMV antigens specifically.

The CDR3 length is 13 residues. Germline-derived CDR1 and CDR2 are GTSNPN and SVGIG (reference sequence). Trimming removed 8 bases from V and 6 bases from J, with 19 bases in between. The sequenced sample was PBMCs. The origin of this receptor is a woman in her thirties or forties in good health and CMV-seronegative. V and J are TRBV30 and TRBJ1-1, with TRBD1 as a possible D gene (6 bases). The CDR3 spells CAGALDSFAEAFF. In nucleotides, the CDR3 is TGTGCCGGGGCCCTGGACAGTTTTGCTGAAGCTTTCTTT.